The 29 T cell receptor beta chains in this list originate from one sample, sequenced in a study of graft-versus-host responses after intestinal transplantation. The data were produced by immunoSEQ multiplex PCR, yet TCRdb's version contains in-frame clones alone and is incomplete. Among approximately 9,000 clones listed, roughly 27% were seen once. The specimen was alloreactive CD4+ T cells from a mixed lymphocyte reaction culture, collected before intestinal transplant. The subset denotes: CFSE-low proliferating T cells sorted from roughly 6-day pre-transplant mixed lymphocyte reaction (GvH or HvG direction). These receptors were obtained from a human patient who received an intestinal transplant.

Comments on this clone: A far larger clone is just one base off, so this is likely a read error. The chain recombines TRBV28 with TRBJ2-7; 9 bases map to TRBD2. CDR1 and CDR2 from the germline V gene are MDHEN and SYDVKM. CDR3 size: 14 residues. The V segment lost 5 bases and the J segment 7 bases; nucleotides outside the gene matches: 9. The CDR3 loop is CASSLSGGYNEQYF. CDR3 in DNA: TGTGCCAGCAGTCTTAGCGGGGGCTACAATGAGCAGTACTTC.

Within the sample, this clone is medium-sized. This chain links TRBV28 with TRBJ2-7; possibly TRBD2 for D (5 bases). The germline V and J ends were trimmed by 3 bases and 3 bases, with 15 bases remaining between them. The CDR3 consists of 15 residues. CDR1 and CDR2 (germline): MDHEN, SYDVKM. The CDR3 region has the DNA TGTGCCAGCAGTTTGATGTTCTCTCGGGGCTACGAGCAGTACTTC. Its protein product is CASSLMFSRGYEQYF.

About this clone itself: It may be a read error: a sequence one base away is much more abundant. This sample also contains other DNA sequences that code for the same CDR3. CDR3 sequence (DNA): TGTAGCGTTGAAGGGATGGTCTCTGGGGCCAACGTCCTGACTTTC. It yields the protein CSVEGMVSGANVLTF. V usage is TRBV29-1 and J usage is TRBJ2-6; weak D call: TRBD2 (5 bases). The CDR3 has 15 residues. The germline CDR1 and CDR2 sequences are SQVTM and ANQGSEA.

This clone was picked up a small number of times. The J gene is TRBJ2-2, the V gene TRBV7-4; possibly TRBD2 for D (5 bases). The CDR3 covers 14 residues. Deletions cut 4 bases from V and 5 bases from J, with 11 bases between. Germline V gives CDR1 SGHVT, CDR2 SQSDAQ. The chain's CDR3 is CASSSWTGTGELFF. The DNA of the CDR3 is TGTGCCAGCAGCTCCTGGACGGGGACCGGGGAGCTGTTTTTT.

This clone was seen a handful of times. V is TRBV2 and J is TRBJ2-2; D unresolved. The CDR3 is 14 residues long. Trimming removed 5 bases from V and 6 bases from J, with 13 bases in between. Per germline, CDR1 SNHLY and CDR2 FYNNEI. CDR3 loop: CASSYSLGPGELFF. CDR3 bases: TGTGCCAGCAGTTACTCGCTCGGGCCCGGGGAGCTGTTTTTT.

Here the CDR3 reads CASSQSGLSYNEQFF. The CDR3 DNA follows: TGTGCCAGCAGCCAGAGCGGGCTATCCTACAATGAGCAGTTCTTC. The rearrangement links TRBV9 to TRBJ2-1; TRBD2 is a possible D gene (6 bases). Per the germline V gene, CDR1 is SGDLS and CDR2 is YYNGEE. The CDR3 spans 15 residues. Trimming cost V 4 bases and J 1 base, with 12 bases left between them.

This clone was counted only a few times. The CDR3: CASTPYRGNTEAFF. The CDR3 DNA reads TGTGCCAGTACGCCTTACAGGGGGAACACTGAAGCTTTCTTT. The rearrangement uses TRBV19 and TRBJ1-1, with 7 positions matching TRBD1. From germline, CDR1 is LNHDA and CDR2 SQIVND (reference sequence). J gave up 1 base and V 7 bases, and 6 bases lay outside the gene matches. The CDR3 spans 14 residues.

This clone showed up just a few times. The chain recombines TRBV7-9 with TRBJ2-2; D is possibly TRBD2 (5 bases). CDR1 SEHNR and CDR2 FQNEAQ come from the germline V gene (reference sequence). Trimming pared 1 base from V and 6 bases from J, leaving 6 bases between. This CDR3 is 13 amino acids long. The CDR3, as DNA: TGTGCCAGCAGCTTAGTGGGAGCCGGGGAGCTGTTTTTT. Translation: CASSLVGAGELFF.

By proportion, this clone is medium-sized. This chain links TRBV27 with TRBJ1-1; no definite D call. The CDR3 is 13 amino acids. Germline V gene lookup returns CDR1 MNHEY and CDR2 SMNVEV (reference sequence). Trimming left V 5 bases short and J 3 bases short, with 10 bases between. Written as DNA, the CDR3 is TGTGCCAGCAGTCCTGCGGGGTACACTGAAGCTTTCTTT. Its protein is CASSPAGYTEAFF.

The chain joins TRBV5-1 to TRBJ2-7, with D unclear. V was trimmed by 5 bases and J by 3 bases, leaving 6 bases between them. In germline, CDR1 is SGHRS, CDR2 YFSETQ. The CDR3 has 11 residues. In DNA form, the CDR3 reads TGCGCCAGCAGTAAGGGCTACGAGCAGTACTTC. Its protein is CASSKGYEQYF. Complete variable domain (other parts from reference TRBV5-1 and TRBJ2-7): KAGVTQTPRYLIKTRGQQVTLSCSPISGHRSVSWYQQTPGQGLQFLFEYFSETQRNKGNFPGRFSGRQFSNSRSEMNVSTLELGDSALYLCASSKGYEQYFGPGTRLTVT.

This clone was seen only a few times. The chain joins TRBV4-2 to TRBJ2-7; maybe TRBD2 (6 bases). The length of the CDR3 is 16 residues. CDR1 is LGHNA, CDR2 YNFKEQ, per germline. Trimming shortened V by 1 base and J by 1 base, and 14 bases separated the two germline ends. CDR3 in amino acids: CASSQVPSATSYEQYF. The CDR3 DNA sequence: TGTGCCAGCAGCCAAGTTCCTAGCGCGACTTCCTACGAGCAGTACTTC.

This clone has more than one count but fewer than ten. V is TRBV6-1 and J is TRBJ2-3; a possible D gene is TRBD2 (5 bases). This CDR3 comprises 14 residues. Trimming took 5 bases from V and 4 from J, leaving 13 bases between them. Looked up from germline, CDR1 is MNHNS and CDR2 is SASEGT. CDR3 protein: CASSSAQRADTQYF. CDR3 coding DNA: TGTGCCAGCAGTTCGGCTCAGAGGGCAGATACGCAGTATTTT.

This clone was detected only a few times. This chain uses TRBV5-1 with TRBJ2-1; 9 bases fit TRBD2. Germline assignment: CDR1 SGHRS and CDR2 YFSETQ. This CDR3 comprises 15 residues. V trimming: 2 bases; J trimming: 4 bases; junction bases outside the gene matches: 4. The CDR3 DNA sequence: TGCGCCAGCAGCTTAGCGGGAGGTACGTACAATGAGCAGTTCTTC. Protein: CASSLAGGTYNEQFF.

The chain combines TRBV6-1 with TRBJ2-7; 9 nucleotides line up with TRBD1. The CDR3 spans 13 residues. The germline CDR1 and CDR2 sequences are MNHNS and SASEGT. J lost 4 bases, V lost 6 bases, and 4 bases had no gene match. The CDR3 coding sequence is TGTGCCAGCAGCAGGGACAGGGATTACGAGCAGTACTTC. As protein: CASSRDRDYEQYF.

This clone is judged medium-sized. V and J are TRBV5-1 and TRBJ1-1; 10 bases align to TRBD1. The V and J ends lost 4 bases and 5 bases, in that order; junction bases with no gene match: 5. The V gene's germline CDR1 is SGHRS and CDR2 YFSETQ. The length of the CDR3 is 14 residues. CDR3 residues: CASSAGQGGTEAFF. The CDR3, as DNA: TGCGCCAGCAGCGCCGGACAGGGGGGGACTGAAGCTTTCTTT. The entire variable domain, with the rest obtained from reference TRBV5-1 and TRBJ1-1, is as follows: KAGVTQTPRYLIKTRGQQVTLSCSPISGHRSVSWYQQTPGQGLQFLFEYFSETQRNKGNFPGRFSGRQFSNSRSEMNVSTLELGDSALYLCASSAGQGGTEAFFGQGTRLTVV.

The rearrangement joins TRBV28 to TRBJ2-7; D call uncertain. The CDR3 consists of 13 residues. Germline CDR1 and CDR2: MDHEN and SYDVKM. V was clipped by 7 bases and J by 8 bases, with 18 bases between them. CDR3 protein: CASNLENRAQQYF. As DNA, the CDR3 is TGTGCCAGCAATCTAGAAAACCGCGCACAGCAGTACTTC.

By share, this clone ranks as medium-sized. This chain connects TRBV5-5 to TRBJ2-2, with 9 bases lining up with TRBD1. The germline gives CDR1 SGHKS, CDR2 YYEKEE (reference sequence). This CDR3 comprises 16 residues. Trimming at V came to 1 base and at J to 4 bases, leaving 5 bases not matched to a gene. The CDR3 spells CASSLTGGYGTGELFF. DNA of the CDR3: TGTGCCAGCAGCTTGACAGGGGGCTATGGCACCGGGGAGCTGTTTTTT.

This clone occurred a few times. The CDR3 spells CASTPGLAFHEQFF. The CDR3, as DNA: TGTGCCAGCACCCCGGGACTAGCTTTCCATGAGCAGTTCTTC. The rearrangement links TRBV6-6 to TRBJ2-1; 9 bases are a match to TRBD2. Germline values: CDR1 MNHNY, CDR2 SVGAGI (reference sequence). V was clipped by 7 bases and J by 8 bases; unmatched bases: 9. The CDR3 is 14 amino acids.

The V gene is TRBV4-1, the J gene TRBJ2-7; D might be TRBD2 (5 bases). Germline CDR1 is MGHRA and CDR2 is YSYEKL. This CDR3 comprises 14 residues. The V end was cut by 5 bases, the J end by 5 bases, with 16 bases between. The CDR3 sequence: CASSGGRSTNEQYF. DNA of the CDR3: TGCGCCAGCAGCGGAGGCAGGTCCACAAACGAGCAGTACTTC.

This sequence joins TRBV2 and TRBJ2-1; 10 bases line up with TRBD2. The V gene's germline CDR1 is SNHLY and CDR2 FYNNEI. V lost 0 bases, J lost 2 bases, and 4 bases stayed unmatched. The CDR3 totals 17 residues. This CDR3 is CASSEARGLAAYNEQFF. DNA of the CDR3: TGTGCCAGCAGTGAAGCGCGAGGACTAGCGGCCTACAATGAGCAGTTCTTC.

This clone was observed a handful of times. This chain joins TRBV7-9 and TRBJ2-1; D might be TRBD1 or TRBD2, each matching 5 bases. Germline CDR1 and CDR2: SEHNR and FQNEAQ (reference sequence). Deletions cut 5 bases from V and 0 bases from J, with 17 bases between. This CDR3 comprises 17 residues. CDR3 DNA sequence: TGTGCCAGCAGCCCTACCCTTGGGGGAGCCTCCTACAATGAGCAGTTCTTC. The encoded protein is CASSPTLGGASYNEQFF.

The V and J genes are TRBV5-1 and TRBJ2-7; perhaps TRBD2 as D (6 bases). The CDR3 runs 15 residues. The germline gives CDR1 SGHRS, CDR2 YFSETQ. V was cut by 0 bases and J by 5 bases, with 15 bases left in between. CDR3 region: CASSLVGGGVDEQYF. CDR3 bases: TGCGCCAGCAGCTTGGTTGGGGGAGGTGTGGACGAGCAGTACTTC.

A few counts support this clone. This chain connects TRBV27 to TRBJ2-7; D unclear. V lost 0 bases and J 3 bases, leaving 12 bases between the germline ends. The germline V gene encodes CDR1 MNHEY and CDR2 SMNVEV (reference sequence). The CDR3 is 15 residues long. The CDR3 sequence is CASSLSPAEFYEQYF. DNA of the CDR3: TGTGCCAGCAGTTTATCGCCGGCAGAATTCTACGAGCAGTACTTC.

In its sample, this clone is medium-sized. V is TRBV4-1 and J is TRBJ2-7, with a possible D match to TRBD2 (6 bases). V shed 0 bases and J shed 4 bases, with 13 bases lying between them. CDR3 length equals 15 residues. Germline V CDR1 and CDR2: MGHRA, YSYEKL. The CDR3, as DNA: TGCGCCAGCAGCCAAGAATCGGGGGTGGCTTACGAGCAGTACTTC. This sequence encodes CASSQESGVAYEQYF.

The sample holds a few counts of this clone. The rearrangement joins TRBV7-9 to TRBJ2-1; a weak D match, TRBD2 (6 bases). Germline V CDR1 and CDR2: SEHNR, FQNEAQ (reference sequence). Deletions cut 4 bases from V and 3 bases from J, with 16 bases between. This CDR3 is 16 amino acids long. CDR3 in amino acids: CASSWTRTTSYNEQFF. The CDR3 DNA sequence: TGTGCCAGCAGCTGGACTCGGACTACGAGCTACAATGAGCAGTTCTTC.

This chain links TRBV6-6 with TRBJ2-1; the D gene is possibly TRBD1 (6 bases). Germline V gene sequence: CDR1 MNHNY, CDR2 SVGAGI (reference sequence). CDR3 length equals 14 residues. V was shortened by 2 bases and J by 7 bases, with 12 bases between the two germline ends. CDR3 bases: TGTGCCAGCAGTTACACGCAGGGGTGGAATGAGCAGTTCTTC. As protein: CASSYTQGWNEQFF.

V and J are TRBV19 and TRBJ1-3; a possible D gene is TRBD1 (5 bases). Trimming removed 6 bases at V and 0 bases at J, with 15 bases between. This CDR3 spans 16 amino acids. Germline lookup yields CDR1 LNHDA and CDR2 SQIVND (reference sequence). The CDR3 coding sequence is TGTGCCAGTAGCCCCGGAGGGACCTACTCTGGAAACACCATATATTTT. Amino acids: CASSPGGTYSGNTIYF.

This clone was seen a handful of times. This chain uses TRBV6-5 with TRBJ2-7; D is perhaps TRBD2 (6 bases). CDR3 size: 15 residues. Germline V gene data show CDR1 as MNHEY and CDR2 as SVGAGI. V lost 6 bases, J lost 3 bases, and 18 bases lay in between. CDR3 nucleotides: TGTGCCAGCAGCTACGGGAGTACCGGATTCTACGAGCAGTACTTC. Translation gives CASSYGSTGFYEQYF.

The chain is built from TRBV7-2 and TRBJ2-1; tentative D call: TRBD2 (6 bases). Looked up from germline, CDR1 is SGHTA and CDR2 is FQGNSA. The CDR3 loop spans 17 amino acids. The V end lost 0 bases, the J end lost 3 bases, and 15 bases lay between the germline ends. As DNA, the CDR3 is TGTGCCAGCAGCTTAGCGCTTGTACGGGAGTTCTACAATGAGCAGTTCTTC. Encoded protein: CASSLALVREFYNEQFF. Using reference TRBV7-2 and TRBJ2-1 for the parts outside the CDR3, the full variable domain is GAGVSQSPSNKVTEKGKDVELRCDPISGHTALYWYRQSLGQGLEFLIYFQGNSAPDKSGLPSDRFSAERTGGSVSTLTIQRTQQEDSAVYLCASSLALVREFYNEQFFGPGTRLTVL.